This TCR beta chain is from a study of post-analysis software for immune sequencing data. Study-level information: The study covered relapsing-remitting, secondary progressive and progressive-relapsing courses of multiple sclerosis. Overall study results and limits: Multiple sclerosis patients showed significantly lower normalized Chao1 diversity than controls did. Strong same-batch co-clustering of samples appeared with F measure clustering. Patients used a few TRBV segments, including TRBV5-6, TRBV5-1 and TRBV20-1, more often than controls.

Tagging with unique molecular identifiers was a feature of the TCR beta cDNA libraries. Roughly 450,000 cDNA molecules came from about 1 to 10 million T cells. Each CDR3 protein is one row after TCRdb ran MiXCR on the PCR reads. The sample has roughly 400,000 distinct CDR3 sequences; roughly 38% are singletons. Turning to this clonotype: Its matching antigen is unknown.

The V gene's germline CDR1 is SEHNR and CDR2 FQNEAQ (reference sequence). The CDR3 is 14 residues long. Germline trimming cut 6 bases from V and 5 bases from J; bases unmatched to any gene: 7. The TCR sequence derives from a girl aged 2 to 9 with multiple sclerosis. This chain links TRBV7-9 with TRBJ2-5, with 9 nucleotides matching TRBD1. What was sequenced was blood. The CDR3 spells CASRLGTGRETQYF. The CDR3 coding sequence is TGTGCCAGCAGACTGGGGACAGGGAGGGAGACCCAGTACTTC.